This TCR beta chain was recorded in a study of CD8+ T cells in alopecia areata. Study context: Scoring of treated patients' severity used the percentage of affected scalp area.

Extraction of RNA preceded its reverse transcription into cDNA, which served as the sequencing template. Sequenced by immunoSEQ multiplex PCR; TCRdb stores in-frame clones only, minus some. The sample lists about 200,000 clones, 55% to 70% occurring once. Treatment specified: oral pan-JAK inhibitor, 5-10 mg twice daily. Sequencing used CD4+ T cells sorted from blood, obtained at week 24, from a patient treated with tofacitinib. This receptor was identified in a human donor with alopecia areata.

The CDR3 sequence is CASGGNPRYQETQYF. In nucleotides, the CDR3 is TGTGCCAGCGGTGGCAACCCCCGGTACCAAGAGACCCAGTACTTC. The V call is TRBV27, the J call TRBJ2-5; D not resolved. The CDR3 length is 15 residues. V was shortened by 8 bases and J by 0 bases, with 16 bases between the two germline ends. Per the germline V gene, CDR1 is MNHEY and CDR2 is SMNVEV (reference sequence).